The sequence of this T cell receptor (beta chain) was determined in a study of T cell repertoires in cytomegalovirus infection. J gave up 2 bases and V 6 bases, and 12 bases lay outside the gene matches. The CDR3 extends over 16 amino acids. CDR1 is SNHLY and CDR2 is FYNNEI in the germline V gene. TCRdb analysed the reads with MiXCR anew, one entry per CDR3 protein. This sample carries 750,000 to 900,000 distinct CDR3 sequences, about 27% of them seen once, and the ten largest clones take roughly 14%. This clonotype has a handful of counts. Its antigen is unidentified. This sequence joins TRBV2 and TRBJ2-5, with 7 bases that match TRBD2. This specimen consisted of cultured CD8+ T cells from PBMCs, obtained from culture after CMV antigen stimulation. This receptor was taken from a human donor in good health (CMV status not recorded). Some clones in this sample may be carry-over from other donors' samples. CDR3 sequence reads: CASRSTSGGLQETQYF. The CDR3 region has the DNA TGTGCCAGCAGAAGCACCTCGGGGGGTCTACAAGAGACCCAGTACTTC. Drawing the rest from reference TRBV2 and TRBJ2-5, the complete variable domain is EPEVTQTPSHQVTQMGQEVILRCVPISNHLYFYWYRQILGQKVEFLVSFYNNEISEKSEIFDDQFSVERPDGSNFTLKIRSTKLEDSAMYFCASRSTSGGLQETQYFGPGTRLLVL.